The 18 T cell receptor beta chains given below trace back to one sample, sequenced in a study of T cell responses to AZD1222 COVID-19 vaccine. Clones were read by immunoSEQ multiplex PCR, and TCRdb kept only the in-frame ones, dropping some. The sample consists of 80,000 to 100,000 clones, roughly 89% of them appearing once. The sample here was peripheral blood, taken on day 0 of AZD1222 vaccination. Receptor source: an adult in good health.

The chain joins TRBV6-2 or TRBV6-3 to TRBJ2-2; 7 nucleotides agree with TRBD1. This CDR3 contains 15 residues. CDR1 and CDR2 (germline): MNHEY, SVGEGT. Trimming took 5 bases from V and 6 from J; bases not matched to a gene: 9. The CDR3 DNA is TGTGCCAGCAGTAATCCCGACAGGGCTGCCGGGGAGCTGTTTTTT. Amino acids: CASSNPDRAAGELFF.

This clone was recorded a few times. The chain couples TRBV28 to TRBJ2-7, with no clear D. Germline loops: CDR1 MDHEN, CDR2 SYDVKM. The CDR3 has 13 residues. Trimming cost V 7 bases and J 3 bases, with 13 bases left between them. CDR3 residues: CASTTAALYEQYF. For the CDR3, the DNA is TGTGCCAGCACCACCGCTGCGCTCTACGAGCAGTACTTC.

The chain is built from TRBV2 and TRBJ1-2; D is perhaps TRBD1 (6 bases). Between the trimmed V and J ends, which lost 7 bases and 2 bases, there was a span of 11 bases. The CDR3 length is 13 residues. CDR1 and CDR2 from the germline V gene are SNHLY and FYNNEI. The CDR3, as DNA: TGTGCCAGCACTGGACAGCCGAACTATGGCTACACCTTC. It specifies CASTGQPNYGYTF.

This chain connects TRBV30 to TRBJ2-2; TRBD2 matches at 9 bases. Germline trimming cut 2 bases from V and 5 bases from J; bases unmatched to any gene: 24. The germline gives CDR1 GTSNPN, CDR2 SVGIG (reference sequence). The CDR3 consists of 21 residues. CDR3 nucleotides: TGTGCCTGGAGTCCTCTTGATGCGGGAGGGGTGACCCTAAAGTGGACCGGGGAGCTGTTTTTT. Protein product: CAWSPLDAGGVTLKWTGELFF.

A single count supports this clone. The chain combines TRBV10-3 with TRBJ1-2, with D maybe TRBD1 (5 bases). Trimming pared 0 bases from V and 8 bases from J, leaving 28 bases between. The CDR3 is 19 residues long. Germline V gene data show CDR1 as ENHRY and CDR2 as SYGVKD. The CDR3 loop is CAISESEYRDRRGIGGYTF. In nucleotides, the CDR3 is TGTGCCATCAGTGAGTCGGAATACCGGGACCGCCGCGGGATCGGAGGCTACACCTTC.

The V and J genes are TRBV30 and TRBJ2-3; D tentatively reads TRBD1 or TRBD2 (5 bases each). V lost 3 bases and J 1 base, leaving 20 bases between the germline ends. Germline assignment: CDR1 GTSNPN and CDR2 SVGIG (reference sequence). This CDR3 spans 17 amino acids. The CDR3 reads CAWSPRRTQGGTDTQYF. CDR3 sequence (DNA): TGTGCCTGGAGCCCTCGAAGGACTCAGGGAGGCACAGATACGCAGTATTTT.

This chain joins TRBV12-1 and TRBJ1-2; the table's D call of TRBD1 was not tested on the DNA. TRBV12-1 represents a pseudogene. CDR3 size: 15 residues. The CDR3 region is CASSFVDSPNYGYTF. For the CDR3, the DNA is TGTGCCAGCAGCTTTGTAGACAGCCCTAACTATGGCTACACCTTC.

This chain joins TRBV7-9 and TRBJ1-2, with unresolved D. The CDR3 is 12 residues long. The V and J ends lost 2 bases and 7 bases respectively, with 8 bases between them. Germline CDR1 reads SEHNR; CDR2 reads FQNEAQ (reference sequence). The CDR3 loop is CASSLSESGYTF. The CDR3 DNA reads as TGTGCCAGCAGCTTAAGTGAGAGTGGCTACACCTTC.

V gene TRBV18 combines with J gene TRBJ1-1; D is ambiguous. Trimming left V 3 bases short and J 1 base short, with 6 bases between. This CDR3 spans 13 amino acids. From germline, CDR1 is KGHSH and CDR2 LQKENI. The CDR3 DNA reads TGTGCCAGCTCACCTCGTGCGAACACTGAAGCTTTCTTT. Protein sequence: CASSPRANTEAFF.

This chain connects TRBV7-2 to TRBJ2-7; D uncertain. Germline V gives CDR1 SGHTA, CDR2 FQGNSA. CDR3 size: 15 residues. Deletions cut 4 bases from V and 4 bases from J, with 17 bases between. The CDR3 protein is CASSSLTSLSYEQYF. The CDR3 nucleotides are TGTGCCAGCAGCTCCTTAACGTCACTTTCATACGAGCAGTACTTC. The full variable domain, completed using reference TRBV7-2 and TRBJ2-7, is GAGVSQSPSNKVTEKGKDVELRCDPISGHTALYWYRQSLGQGLEFLIYFQGNSAPDKSGLPSDRFSAERTGGSVSTLTIQRTQQEDSAVYLCASSSLTSLSYEQYFGPGTRLTVT.

The gene calls are TRBV13 and TRBJ1-3; D is ambiguous. V dropped 5 bases and J dropped 4 bases, with 12 bases sitting between them. This CDR3 is built from 14 residues. CDR1 is PRHDT and CDR2 is FYEKMQ in the germline V gene (reference sequence). Here the CDR3 reads CASSVVGVGNTIYF. As DNA, the CDR3 is TGTGCCAGCAGCGTTGTGGGCGTCGGAAACACCATATATTTT.

This sequence joins TRBV5-6 and TRBJ2-3; D might be TRBD2 (6 bases). CDR1 is SGHDT and CDR2 is YYEEEE in the germline V gene. V shed 4 bases and J shed 2 bases, with 17 bases lying between them. CDR3 length equals 16 residues. The CDR3 sequence: CASSVLREAPTDTQYF. Written as DNA, the CDR3 is TGTGCCAGCAGCGTGCTGAGGGAGGCCCCCACAGATACGCAGTATTTT.

V usage is TRBV9 and J usage is TRBJ2-5; no clear D. V was clipped by 2 bases and J by 3 bases, with 8 bases between them. The CDR3 is 13 amino acids. In germline, CDR1 is SGDLS, CDR2 YYNGEE. This CDR3 reads CASSVSLKETQYF. DNA for the CDR3: TGTGCCAGCAGCGTCAGCCTAAAAGAGACCCAGTACTTC.

The chain joins TRBV7-9 to TRBJ2-1, with no clear D. CDR1 and CDR2 from the germline V gene are SEHNR and FQNEAQ (reference sequence). The CDR3 covers 12 residues. V lost 5 bases and J lost 6, with 8 bases in between. CDR3 sequence: CASSPSVNEQFF. CDR3 coding DNA: TGTGCCAGCAGCCCCTCCGTCAATGAGCAGTTCTTC.

V usage is TRBV28 and J usage is TRBJ1-1; maybe TRBD1 (5 bases). Trimming removed 3 bases from V and 0 bases from J, with 11 bases in between. Germline assignment: CDR1 MDHEN and CDR2 SYDVKM. CDR3 size: 15 residues. The CDR3, as DNA: TGTGCCAGCAGTTTTGAGGGGACCATGAACACTGAAGCTTTCTTT. Residues: CASSFEGTMNTEAFF.

The chain is built from TRBV7-2 and TRBJ1-1; a weak D match, TRBD1 (6 bases). The CDR3 loop spans 14 amino acids. CDR1 SGHTA and CDR2 FQGNSA come from the germline V gene. The V end was cut by 1 base, the J end by 1 base, with 7 bases between. The CDR3 loop is CASSLEGQNTEAFF. The CDR3 DNA reads as TGTGCCAGCAGCTTAGAGGGACAGAACACTGAAGCTTTCTTT.

This clone showed up just once. The chain has TRBV5-1 and TRBJ1-2; D is uncertain. Trimming cost V 3 bases and J 8 bases, with 20 bases left between them. CDR3 length: 15 residues. Germline V gene sequence: CDR1 SGHRS, CDR2 YFSETQ. The CDR3 coding sequence is TGCGCCAGCAGCTGGGCGGGCGTGGCGACGGAAGGCTACACCTTC. Translated: CASSWAGVATEGYTF.

The chain has TRBV6-5 and TRBJ1-1; 8 nucleotides align to TRBD1. CDR1 MNHEY and CDR2 SVGAGI come from the germline V gene. The CDR3 length is 14 residues. V was pared by 4 bases and J by 4 bases, with 5 bases of the junction left unmatched. Here the CDR3 reads CASSFGQGGTEAFF. The DNA of the CDR3 is TGTGCCAGCAGTTTTGGACAGGGCGGCACTGAAGCTTTCTTT.